This TCR beta chain was captured by sequencing in a study of cytomegalovirus exposure and HLA in healthy donors. With 60 Vbeta and 13 Jbeta primers, the PCR was carried out. Per the study methods: Tens of millions of unique TCR beta chains, roughly 11 million of them shared, were counted by a later analysis. The assay was immunoSEQ multiplex PCR, and TCRdb's table has in-frame clones only and misses some. Clone size and the V and J calls come from that table; the DNA yielded D and trimming. The sample lists about 67,000 clones, 65% to 70% occurring once. The CDR3 loop spans 14 amino acids. From germline, CDR1 is ENHRY and CDR2 SYGVKD. Trimming at V came to 3 bases and at J to 6 bases, leaving 4 bases not matched to a gene.

Sequencing was done on a sample of PBMCs. This clonotype originated in a woman aged 25 to 39 in good health and CMV-seronegative. The chain links TRBV10-3 to TRBJ2-1, with 8 nucleotides matching TRBD2. The CDR3 sequence is CAISDRTSSNEQFF. As DNA, the CDR3 is TGTGCCATCAGTGATCGGACTAGCAGCAATGAGCAGTTCTTC.